This is a list of T cell receptor beta chains from one sample in a study of regulatory T cells in long-lasting Graves disease. Via MiXCR, TCRdb re-called the multiplex PCR reads, giving one row per CDR3 protein. This table has roughly 400,000 distinct CDR3 sequences, 16% appearing once. The sample was also linked to a second study, of T cells in Graves' hyperthyroidism and ophthalmopathy.

The source material was peripheral blood mononuclear cells (PBMCs), sampled at new diagnosis, from a patient treated with antithyroid drugs. The receptors derive from a woman younger than 35 with Graves disease. Both conserved end residues are part of each CDR3. Fields, in order: J gene, CDR3 length, V gene, clone size, D gene, CDR3 protein, CDR3 DNA. D genes are given only for firm matches. The size field is filled for only some rows; it gives once, few, many or a size class.

J: TRBJ1-4
length: 13
V: TRBV28
size: few
D: .
CDR3: CASSFRTEEKLFF
DNA: TGTGCCAGCAGTTTCAGGACCGAGGAGAAACTGTTTTTT

J: TRBJ2-5
length: 14
V: TRBV7-9
size: many
D: .
CDR3: CASSLGSAQETQYF
DNA: TGTGCCAGCAGCTTAGGCAGCGCTCAAGAGACCCAGTACTTC

J: TRBJ2-7
length: 16
V: TRBV6-1
size: few
D: TRBD2
CDR3: CASSVGTSGSYYEQYF
DNA: TGTGCCAGCAGTGTAGGGACTAGCGGGAGTTACTACGAGCAGTACTTC

J: TRBJ2-7
length: 15
V: TRBV7-6
size: few
D: .
CDR3: CASSLARDSSYEQYF
DNA: TGTGCCAGCAGCTTAGCGCGGGACAGCTCCTACGAGCAGTACTTC

J: TRBJ2-7
length: 13
V: TRBV28
size: few
D: .
CDR3: CASSHSEAYEQYF
DNA: TGTGCCAGCAGTCATTCAGAGGCCTACGAGCAGTACTTC

J: TRBJ1-5
length: 15
V: TRBV5-1
size: .
D: .
CDR3: CASSLGAGPNQPQHF
DNA: TGCGCCAGCAGCTTGGGGGCAGGTCCCAATCAGCCCCAGCATTTT

J: TRBJ1-2
length: 10
V: TRBV12-3/TRBV12-4
size: few
D: .
CDR3: CASRVYGYTF
DNA: TGTGCCAGCAGGGTATATGGCTACACCTTC

J: TRBJ2-1
length: 12
V: TRBV2
size: many
D: .
CDR3: CASRRGGAEQFF
DNA: TGTGCCAGCAGGCGTGGCGGGGCCGAGCAGTTCTTC

J: TRBJ2-3
length: 15
V: TRBV12-3/TRBV12-4
size: many
D: TRBD2
CDR3: CASRTAGGSTDTQYF
DNA: TGTGCCAGCAGGACAGCGGGGGGGAGCACAGATACGCAGTATTTT

J: TRBJ2-7
length: 14
V: TRBV7-3
size: .
D: TRBD1
CDR3: CASSPGQGSAGQYF
DNA: TGTGCCAGCAGCCCTGGACAGGGTTCGGCTGGGCAGTACTTC

J: TRBJ2-1
length: 17
V: TRBV4-3
size: many
D: TRBD2
CDR3: CASSRREGTSGPDEQFF
DNA: TGCGCCAGCAGCCGAAGGGAAGGGACTAGCGGGCCGGATGAGCAGTTCTTC

J: TRBJ1-5
length: 14
V: TRBV9
size: many
D: .
CDR3: CASSVGITNQPQHF
DNA: TGTGCCAGCAGCGTAGGGATAACCAATCAGCCCCAGCATTTT

J: TRBJ1-1
length: 12
V: TRBV10-3
size: .
D: .
CDR3: CAISDGRGLAFF
DNA: TGTGCCATCAGTGATGGGCGGGGGTTGGCTTTCTTT

J: TRBJ2-3
length: 15
V: TRBV7-2
size: .
D: .
CDR3: CASSLGVAVVDTQYF
DNA: TGTGCCAGCAGCTTAGGGGTAGCGGTAGTAGATACGCAGTATTTT

J: TRBJ1-2
length: 14
V: TRBV6-5
size: many
D: .
CDR3: CASSYFARGYGYTF
DNA: TGTGCCAGCAGTTACTTCGCGCGAGGCTATGGCTACACCTTC

J: TRBJ2-3
length: 18
V: TRBV4-1
size: .
D: TRBD1
CDR3: CASMRGSTGQGSTDTQYF
DNA: TGCGCCAGCATGCGTGGGTCTACGGGACAGGGGAGCACAGATACGCAGTATTTT

J: TRBJ2-3
length: 14
V: TRBV28
size: many
D: .
CDR3: CATGRGVWSDTQYF
DNA: TGTGCCACCGGAAGAGGGGTCTGGTCAGATACGCAGTATTTT

J: TRBJ1-5
length: 15
V: TRBV13
size: many
D: .
CDR3: CASSLGGDGDQPQHF
DNA: TGTGCCAGCAGCTTAGGAGGGGACGGGGATCAGCCCCAGCATTTT

J: TRBJ2-2
length: 15
V: TRBV6-1
size: few
D: TRBD2
CDR3: CASANEAGVLGELFF
DNA: TGTGCCAGCGCCAACGAAGCGGGAGTTTTGGGGGAGCTGTTTTTT

J: TRBJ2-7
length: 14
V: TRBV28
size: many
D: TRBD1
CDR3: CASSRQGERYEQYF
DNA: TGTGCCAGCAGCCGACAGGGGGAAAGATACGAGCAGTACTTC

J: TRBJ2-7
length: 16
V: TRBV6-2/TRBV6-3
size: .
D: TRBD2
CDR3: CANSHDLAGTSYEQYF
DNA: TGTGCCAACAGCCACGACCTAGCGGGCACCTCCTACGAGCAGTACTTC

J: TRBJ2-2
length: 15
V: TRBV28
size: many
D: .
CDR3: CASCLGALYTGELFF
DNA: TGTGCCAGCTGCCTTGGGGCCCTATACACCGGGGAGCTGTTTTTT

J: TRBJ2-7
length: 14
V: TRBV5-5
size: .
D: TRBD1
CDR3: CASSSDRVSYEQYF
DNA: TGTGCCAGCAGCTCAGACAGGGTATCCTACGAGCAGTACTTC

J: TRBJ1-2
length: 14
V: TRBV7-6
size: many
D: .
CDR3: CASSLGSRPYGYTF
DNA: TGTGCCAGCAGCTTAGGCAGCAGACCCTATGGCTACACCTTC

J: TRBJ1-1
length: 14
V: TRBV20-1
size: few
D: TRBD1
CDR3: CSATSTGGFTEAFF
DNA: TGCAGTGCTACCTCGACAGGGGGCTTCACTGAAGCTTTCTTT

J: TRBJ2-7
length: 13
V: TRBV19
size: few
D: .
CDR3: CASSTSRSYEQYF
DNA: TGTGCCAGTAGTACGAGTCGGAGCTACGAGCAGTACTTC

J: TRBJ1-1
length: 14
V: TRBV25-1
size: .
D: .
CDR3: CASSETDHWTEAFF
DNA: TGTGCCAGCAGTGAGACAGATCATTGGACTGAAGCTTTCTTT

J: TRBJ1-4
length: 16
V: TRBV27
size: .
D: .
CDR3: CASSSTNRAPNEKLFF
DNA: TGTGCCAGCAGTTCAACCAACAGGGCTCCCAATGAAAAACTGTTTTTT

J: TRBJ2-7
length: 15
V: TRBV20-1
size: .
D: .
CDR3: CSASSRQSSSYEQYF
DNA: TGCAGTGCTAGCTCCCGACAGAGTAGCTCCTACGAGCAGTACTTC

J: TRBJ2-5
length: 13
V: TRBV20-1
size: many
D: .
CDR3: CSARPAYQETQYF
DNA: TGCAGTGCTAGGCCAGCGTACCAAGAGACCCAGTACTTC

J: TRBJ2-1
length: 12
V: TRBV7-2
size: .
D: .
CDR3: CASSLPARESFF
DNA: TGTGCCAGCAGCTTACCGGCCCGAGAATCGTTCTTC

J: TRBJ2-7
length: 14
V: TRBV5-1
size: many
D: .
CDR3: CASSLVPGRDEQYF
DNA: TGCGCCAGCAGCTTGGTCCCGGGACGCGACGAGCAGTACTTC

J: TRBJ2-3
length: 14
V: TRBV28
size: many
D: .
CDR3: CASAPVSSTDTQYF
DNA: TGTGCCAGCGCCCCGGTGTCTAGCACAGATACGCAGTATTTT

J: TRBJ1-2
length: 16
V: TRBV3-1
size: many
D: .
CDR3: CASSQDGPGALQGYTF
DNA: TGTGCCAGCAGCCAAGATGGGCCGGGGGCACTACAAGGCTACACCTTC

J: TRBJ2-7
length: 13
V: TRBV5-1
size: once
D: .
CDR3: CASSDPGFYEQYF
DNA: TGCGCCAGCAGCGACCCGGGGTTTTACGAGCAGTACTTC

J: TRBJ2-2
length: 17
V: TRBV19
size: few
D: .
CDR3: CASSPLLASANTGELFF
DNA: TGTGCCAGTAGCCCCCTACTAGCTTCAGCGAACACCGGGGAGCTGTTTTTT

J: TRBJ2-1
length: 16
V: TRBV11-2
size: .
D: .
CDR3: CASSLEFAPAYNEQFF
DNA: TGTGCCAGCAGCTTAGAGTTTGCTCCAGCTTACAATGAGCAGTTCTTC

J: TRBJ2-3
length: 17
V: TRBV9
size: .
D: .
CDR3: CASSADVGLAFIDTQYF
DNA: TGTGCCAGCAGCGCAGACGTAGGGCTAGCGTTCATAGATACGCAGTATTTT

J: TRBJ1-1
length: 15
V: TRBV7-8
size: many
D: .
CDR3: CASSLTWGGGSEAFF
DNA: TGTGCCAGCAGCTTAACTTGGGGTGGTGGTTCTGAAGCTTTCTTT

J: TRBJ1-1
length: 12
V: TRBV20-1
size: .
D: .
CDR3: CSATEGGSEAFF
DNA: TGCAGTGCCACAGAGGGAGGATCTGAAGCTTTCTTT

J: TRBJ1-2
length: 13
V: TRBV18
size: many
D: .
CDR3: CASSPSTGYGYTF
DNA: TGTGCCAGCTCACCATCGACAGGCTATGGCTACACCTTC

J: TRBJ1-3
length: 16
V: TRBV28
size: many
D: .
CDR3: CASSAHGVSSGNTIYF
DNA: TGTGCCAGCAGTGCCCACGGGGTCAGCTCTGGAAACACCATATATTTT

J: TRBJ2-2
length: 15
V: TRBV6-5
size: many
D: .
CDR3: CASSYLGSNTGELFF
DNA: TGTGCCAGCAGTTACCTCGGGTCGAACACCGGGGAGCTGTTTTTT

J: TRBJ1-2
length: 13
V: TRBV7-9
size: .
D: .
CDR3: CASSLNGAGGYTF
DNA: TGTGCCAGCAGCTTAAATGGGGCCGGGGGCTACACCTTC

J: TRBJ1-1
length: 14
V: TRBV18
size: .
D: TRBD1
CDR3: CASSLQGASTEAFF
DNA: TGTGCCAGCTCACTGCAGGGGGCGTCCACTGAAGCTTTCTTT

J: TRBJ2-1
length: 12
V: TRBV18
size: many
D: .
CDR3: CASSPVSGEQFF
DNA: TGTGCCAGCTCACCAGTAAGCGGCGAGCAGTTCTTC

J: TRBJ2-1
length: 14
V: TRBV6-1
size: .
D: TRBD2
CDR3: CASESGSTYNEQFF
DNA: TGTGCCAGCGAAAGCGGGAGCACCTACAATGAGCAGTTCTTC

J: TRBJ2-2
length: 15
V: TRBV5-4
size: .
D: TRBD2
CDR3: CASSLSSGRPGELFF
DNA: TGTGCCAGCAGCTTGTCTAGCGGGAGACCCGGGGAGCTGTTTTTT